This T cell receptor (beta chain) is from a study of T cell responses to AZD1222 COVID-19 vaccine. Study-wide points: Epitopes outside B.1.351 and B.1.1.7 mutated regions reportedly drew nearly half of spike TCRs. Spike-spanning, vaccine-associated CD4 TCRs were dominant at 160-218 and 743-854.

The method was immunoSEQ multiplex PCR; TCRdb's version includes in-frame clones alone and lacks a portion of them. Among 160,000 or so clones listed, around nine tenths were seen once. About this clone itself: As yet, its antigen is unknown.

The CDR3 loop spans 14 amino acids. Germline loops: CDR1 SGHNT, CDR2 YYREEE (reference sequence). V was pared by 4 bases and J by 1 base, with 12 bases between. This chain connects TRBV5-4 to TRBJ2-7, with D hard to call. The TCR sequence derives from an adult who received the AZD1222 COVID-19 vaccine. The starting material was peripheral blood, obtained 28 days after the second AZD1222 dose. The CDR3: CASSQDRLSYEQYF. CDR3 sequence (DNA): TGTGCCAGCAGCCAGGACCGCCTTTCCTACGAGCAGTACTTC.